These T cell receptor beta chains were read from a single sample in a study of resident and recirculating memory T cells in vitiligo. This table comes from immunoSEQ multiplex PCR, and its TCRdb copy is limited to in-frame clones, with some not included. The table shows 40,000 to 50,000 clones, with about nine tenths occurring only once. The sample comprised blood. The receptors originated from a male donor with vitiligo. Both conserved end residues are part of each CDR3. Each record gives: J gene, clone size, V gene, CDR3 protein. Clone size is stated in some rows and not others, as once, few, many or a class when expanded.

j_call: TRBJ2-5
clone_size: once
v_call: TRBV7-9
cdr3_aa: CASSLWGLAAGETQYF

j_call: TRBJ1-5
clone_size: .
v_call: TRBV15
cdr3_aa: CATSRDVGQGEQPQHF

j_call: TRBJ2-5
clone_size: .
v_call: TRBV5-1
cdr3_aa: CASSPVLTGETQYF

j_call: TRBJ1-1
clone_size: .
v_call: TRBV7-9
cdr3_aa: CASSSTGYYTEAFF

j_call: TRBJ1-1
clone_size: .
v_call: TRBV5-5
cdr3_aa: CASSSASRATEAFF

j_call: TRBJ1-1
clone_size: .
v_call: TRBV4-2
cdr3_aa: CASSQDGRAGTEAFF

j_call: TRBJ2-1
clone_size: .
v_call: TRBV25-1
cdr3_aa: CASREGASGKHNEQFF

j_call: TRBJ2-1
clone_size: .
v_call: TRBV6-5
cdr3_aa: CASSYAGQGLHEQFF

j_call: TRBJ1-4
clone_size: once
v_call: TRBV21-1
cdr3_aa: CASSKAWAPVWKLFF

j_call: TRBJ2-7
clone_size: .
v_call: TRBV11-2
cdr3_aa: CASSLVGGEQYF

j_call: TRBJ1-3
clone_size: .
v_call: TRBV7-6
cdr3_aa: CASSPRASRAGNTIYF

j_call: TRBJ1-1
clone_size: once
v_call: TRBV18
cdr3_aa: CASSLRTGPDTEAFF

j_call: TRBJ1-2
clone_size: few
v_call: TRBV7-8
cdr3_aa: CASSLGGTVGHYGYTF

j_call: TRBJ1-1
clone_size: .
v_call: TRBV10-3
cdr3_aa: CAIREGVGEAFF

j_call: TRBJ2-5
clone_size: .
v_call: TRBV18
cdr3_aa: CASSRHSGGKTQYF

j_call: TRBJ2-5
clone_size: once
v_call: TRBV14
cdr3_aa: CASSQGRAGETQYF

j_call: .
clone_size: once
v_call: TRBV7-2
cdr3_aa: CASSSGSYYEQYF

j_call: TRBJ2-5
clone_size: .
v_call: TRBV11-2
cdr3_aa: CASSLDRGGLAQYF

j_call: TRBJ1-3
clone_size: .
v_call: TRBV5-5
cdr3_aa: CASSHRTGISGNTIYF

j_call: TRBJ2-1
clone_size: .
v_call: TRBV7-2
cdr3_aa: CASRGGRVFNEQFF

j_call: TRBJ2-5
clone_size: .
v_call: TRBV2
cdr3_aa: CASRRGTGQETQYF

j_call: TRBJ2-1
clone_size: once
v_call: TRBV9
cdr3_aa: CASSVAGGNLRNEQFF

j_call: TRBJ2-3
clone_size: .
v_call: TRBV4-3
cdr3_aa: CASSQALTREGDTQYF

j_call: TRBJ2-5
clone_size: .
v_call: TRBV5-5
cdr3_aa: CASYPSPSGGETQYF

j_call: TRBJ1-5
clone_size: .
v_call: TRBV12-1
cdr3_aa: CASSRNSRWQPQHF

j_call: TRBJ1-2
clone_size: .
v_call: TRBV19
cdr3_aa: CASSRNYGYTF

j_call: TRBJ1-5
clone_size: .
v_call: TRBV30
cdr3_aa: CAWSAGTVNQPQHF

j_call: TRBJ1-6
clone_size: .
v_call: TRBV2
cdr3_aa: CASSAVMDSSSYNSPLHF

j_call: TRBJ1-1
clone_size: .
v_call: TRBV12-5
cdr3_aa: CASGLVAGANTEAFF

j_call: TRBJ2-3
clone_size: once
v_call: TRBV7-3
cdr3_aa: CASSLLAGGNTDTQYF

j_call: TRBJ2-1
clone_size: .
v_call: TRBV10-3
cdr3_aa: CASAGDSHNEQFF

j_call: TRBJ2-3
clone_size: .
v_call: TRBV30
cdr3_aa: CAWSSLTGTDTQYF

j_call: TRBJ1-5
clone_size: .
v_call: TRBV6-5
cdr3_aa: CASRQGDQPQHF

j_call: TRBJ1-4
clone_size: .
v_call: TRBV9
cdr3_aa: CASSASGGSREKLFF

j_call: TRBJ1-1
clone_size: few
v_call: TRBV19
cdr3_aa: CASSRQGRLTEAFF

j_call: TRBJ2-7
clone_size: .
v_call: TRBV27
cdr3_aa: CASRGLAGSDEQYF

j_call: TRBJ2-7
clone_size: .
v_call: TRBV4-2
cdr3_aa: CASSALYEQYF

j_call: TRBJ1-6
clone_size: once
v_call: TRBV21-1
cdr3_aa: CASSKGGQGWYNSPLHF

j_call: TRBJ2-1
clone_size: .
v_call: TRBV5-1
cdr3_aa: CASSLTLRTSNNEQFF

j_call: TRBJ2-1
clone_size: once
v_call: TRBV10-3
cdr3_aa: CAITFISTSGGAYPDYIEQFF

j_call: TRBJ2-5
clone_size: .
v_call: TRBV11-2
cdr3_aa: CASSLGGGPYQETQYF

j_call: TRBJ2-7
clone_size: .
v_call: TRBV2
cdr3_aa: CASSEQGTNYEQYF

j_call: .
clone_size: .
v_call: TRBV7-2
cdr3_aa: CASSFSQSPVYEQYF

j_call: TRBJ1-1
clone_size: once
v_call: TRBV5-1
cdr3_aa: CASTTDLNTEAFF

j_call: TRBJ1-2
clone_size: .
v_call: TRBV7-3
cdr3_aa: CASSLGTAVGHGYTF

j_call: TRBJ1-5
clone_size: .
v_call: TRBV2
cdr3_aa: CAWSNQPQHF

j_call: TRBJ2-1
clone_size: .
v_call: TRBV5-4
cdr3_aa: CASSLSQGAINEQFF

j_call: TRBJ2-6
clone_size: .
v_call: TRBV6-4
cdr3_aa: CASSDNSGANVLTF

j_call: TRBJ2-1
clone_size: .
v_call: TRBV5-1
cdr3_aa: CASSSQASGVGEQFF

j_call: TRBJ1-2
clone_size: .
v_call: TRBV4-3
cdr3_aa: CASIRGGDGYTF

j_call: TRBJ2-7
clone_size: once
v_call: TRBV5-1
cdr3_aa: CASSPPGDEQYF

j_call: TRBJ2-5
clone_size: .
v_call: TRBV4-1
cdr3_aa: CASSRLAGGSETQYF

j_call: TRBJ1-2
clone_size: .
v_call: TRBV2
cdr3_aa: CASSEAGQGLGYGYTF

j_call: TRBJ1-6
clone_size: .
v_call: TRBV7-8
cdr3_aa: CASSLGGGGASNSPLHF

j_call: TRBJ1-2
clone_size: .
v_call: TRBV6-1
cdr3_aa: CASGGEGSANYGYTF

j_call: TRBJ2-2
clone_size: .
v_call: TRBV7-6
cdr3_aa: CASSGGLVLGELFF

j_call: TRBJ2-3
clone_size: .
v_call: TRBV27
cdr3_aa: CASSLMRATDTQYF

j_call: TRBJ2-5
clone_size: .
v_call: TRBV7-9
cdr3_aa: CASSLLTGSQETQYF